This T cell receptor (beta chain) was recorded in a study of T cell changes during pregnancy in multiple sclerosis. Some clones are missing from TCRdb's copy, which holds only in-frame ones; the method was immunoSEQ multiplex PCR. The sample consists of about 64,000 clones, approximately 90% of them appearing once. This clone was picked up one time. Trimming shortened V by 0 bases and J by 8 bases, and 7 bases separated the two germline ends. The CDR3 has 11 residues. The germline V gene encodes CDR1 DFQATT and CDR2 SNEGSKA (reference sequence). V and J are TRBV20-1 and TRBJ1-2; no definite D call. The sample in question was peripheral blood, obtained in the second trimester of pregnancy. This receptor was identified in a female donor with multiple sclerosis, enrolled in a pregnancy study. The CDR3 DNA sequence: TGCAGTGCTAGAGATCTTGAGGGCTACACCTTC. This encodes CSARDLEGYTF.